The present entry profiles one T cell receptor beta chain with its context. Sequencing was performed with immunoSEQ multiplex PCR; in TCRdb, only in-frame clones are kept and a portion is missing. There are about 130,000 clones in the sample; roughly 97% occur only once, and about 0.42% lies in the top ten. Germline values: CDR1 SGDLS, CDR2 YYNGEE. The CDR3 has 13 amino acids. Trimming pared 4 bases from V and 3 bases from J, leaving 11 bases between. This sample was included in a study of T cell changes during pregnancy in multiple sclerosis. The chain recombines TRBV9 with TRBJ2-7, with D possibly matching TRBD1 (6 bases). This TCR was recovered from a female donor with multiple sclerosis, enrolled in a pregnancy study. The sequenced sample was peripheral blood, obtained after pregnancy. CDR3 in amino acids: CASSMGTSYEQYF. CDR3 nucleotides: TGTGCCAGCAGCATGGGGACAAGCTACGAGCAGTACTTC.